This T cell receptor (beta chain) was retrieved from a study of T cells after yellow fever vaccination. Study-wide findings and caveats: Only a minor proportion of clonotypes was detected across both CD4 and CD8 compartments. Among primary-vaccination clones, most reappeared after the booster, at around 97% for CD4 and about 90% for CD8. A secondary response was less intense yet reached its peak sooner, at day 5 versus 15.

TCR cDNA was made by 5'RACE template switching, adding a universal primer site and UMIs. MiXCR, applied by TCRdb to the 5' RACE reads, yields one record per CDR3 protein. The table records around 530,000 distinct CDR3 sequences, approximately 16% of them present only once. Comments on this clonotype: The antigen is undetermined.

Trimming left V 7 bases short and J 0 bases short, with 24 bases between. The CDR3 covers 18 residues. In germline, CDR1 is SGHAT, CDR2 FQDESV (reference sequence). This sample comprised PBMCs, obtained about 5 days after the first yellow fever vaccination. V usage is TRBV11-1 and J usage is TRBJ1-2; D is perhaps TRBD1 (6 bases). The clonotype was recovered from a man aged 18 to 29 who received the YFV17D yellow fever vaccine. In DNA form, the CDR3 reads TGTGCCAGCACCCCCTCTCTGGACAGTCCTCAGACTAACTATGGCTACACCTTC. Translation gives CASTPSLDSPQTNYGYTF.